Below, 2 T cell receptor beta chains from the same sample are listed, as sequenced in a study of T cell repertoires in cytomegalovirus infection. These receptors are not linked to any known antigen. TCRdb re-called the reads with MiXCR, one entry per CDR3 protein. The sample yields around 310,000 distinct CDR3 sequences, about 28% seen once. The specimen comprised cultured PBMCs, sampled from culture after CMV antigen stimulation. The source of these receptors is a human donor in good health (CMV status not recorded). Some clones in this sample may be carry-over from other donors' samples.

The chain is built from TRBV9 and TRBJ2-5; 10 positions match TRBD2. Germline values: CDR1 SGDLS, CDR2 YYNGEE. V trimming: 0 bases; J trimming: 7 bases; junction bases outside the gene matches: 9. The CDR3 consists of 16 residues. CDR3 bases: TGTGCCAGCAGCGTAGGGGGGCTAGCGGGAGCAGTGACCCAGTACTTC. It is translated as CASSVGGLAGAVTQYF. Drawing the rest from reference TRBV9 and TRBJ2-5, the complete variable domain is DSGVTQTPKHLITATGQRVTLRCSPRSGDLSVYWYQQSLDQGLQFLIQYYNGEERAKGNILERFSAQQFPDLHSELNLSSLELGDSALYFCASSVGGLAGAVTQYFGPGTRLLVL.

A few counts support this clonotype. CDR3 residues: CATSGPGLDMGTQYF. In DNA form, the CDR3 reads TGTGCCACCAGCGGCCCGGGGCTAGATATGGGGACCCAGTACTTC. The chain joins TRBV15 to TRBJ2-5; D may correspond to TRBD1 or TRBD2 (5 bases each). The CDR3 length is 15 residues. Trimming stripped 5 bases from V and 7 bases from J, with 20 bases between. The V gene's germline CDR1 is LNHNV and CDR2 YYDKDF (reference sequence).